A selection of T cell receptor beta chains follows, all from one sample in a study of shared clonotypes between healthy human individuals. Profiling relied on immunoSEQ multiplex PCR, and the TCRdb table lists in-frame clones only, not all of them. Altogether 650,000 to 800,000 clones are present, about 91% being singletons, with the ten largest covering roughly 22%. The sequenced material came from naive CD8+ T cells sorted from blood. Every receptor here comes from a man younger than 45 in good health. Each CDR3 is given with its conserved first and last residue. Fields, in order: clone size, V gene, D gene, J gene, CDR3 DNA, CDR3 protein. The D gene is left open where the match is weak. Clone size appears in some rows only: once, few, many, or a class for an expanded clone.

size: once; V: TRBV7-9; D: -; J: TRBJ1-1; DNA: TGTGCCAGCAGCTTATCAGGGGAGCCTGAAGCTTTCTTT; CDR3: CASSLSGEPEAFF
size: -; V: TRBV5-6; D: TRBD1; J: TRBJ1-1; DNA: TGTGCCAGCAGCTTGGGGGCAGGGGGCGCGGGCACTGAAGCTTTCTTT; CDR3: CASSLGAGGAGTEAFF
size: -; V: TRBV5-5; D: TRBD1; J: TRBJ2-7; DNA: TGTGCCAGCAGCTGGGGACAGGGGACGTACGAGCAGTACTTC; CDR3: CASSWGQGTYEQYF
size: -; V: TRBV10-2; D: -; J: TRBJ1-2; DNA: TGCGCCAGCAGTGAGGGTCCCGGGCAGAATGTCCGCTATGGCTACACCTTC; CDR3: CASSEGPGQNVRYGYTF
size: -; V: TRBV18; D: TRBD2; J: TRBJ2-1; DNA: TGTGCCAGCTCACCACCGACTAGCGGGAGGGCCCTCCCCAATGAGCAGTTCTTC; CDR3: CASSPPTSGRALPNEQFF
size: -; V: TRBV28; D: TRBD2; J: TRBJ2-7; DNA: TGTGCCAGCAGTCCGTACTCTAGCGGAACCCAAATCCACTCCTACGAGCAGTACTTC; CDR3: CASSPYSSGTQIHSYEQYF
size: -; V: TRBV5-1; D: -; J: TRBJ2-6; DNA: TGCGCCAGCAGCACAGGGACGGCTGGGGCCAACGTCCTGACTTTC; CDR3: CASSTGTAGANVLTF
size: -; V: TRBV4-3; D: -; J: TRBJ1-2; DNA: TGCGCCAGCAGCCCAGTCTTCGGGGGGGGCTATGGCTACACCTTC; CDR3: CASSPVFGGGYGYTF
size: -; V: TRBV5-6; D: TRBD1; J: TRBJ2-2; DNA: TGTGCCAGCAGCCTCCGGACAGGGCCCGGCGGGGAGCTGTTTTTT; CDR3: CASSLRTGPGGELFF
size: -; V: TRBV18; D: TRBD1; J: TRBJ1-5; DNA: TGTGCCAGCTCACCCGAGGACAGGGTCCACAATCAGCCCCAGCATTTT; CDR3: CASSPEDRVHNQPQHF
size: -; V: TRBV28; D: -; J: TRBJ2-2; DNA: TGTGCCAGCAGCCGTATTAGACGGCAGGGTCACACCGGGGAGCTGTTTTTT; CDR3: CASSRIRRQGHTGELFF
size: -; V: TRBV11-2; D: -; J: TRBJ1-4; DNA: TGTGCCAGCAGCTCCATCGTTGGAAAACTGTTTTTT; CDR3: CASSSIVGKLFF
size: -; V: TRBV18; D: -; J: TRBJ2-2; DNA: TGTGCCAGCTCACCCTCTGAGTGGGCCGGGGAGCTGTTTTTT; CDR3: CASSPSEWAGELFF
size: -; V: TRBV4-1; D: TRBD1; J: TRBJ2-7; DNA: TGCGCCAGCACCCCAGAGATCACAGGGGGCTACGAGCAGTACTTC; CDR3: CASTPEITGGYEQYF
size: -; V: TRBV7-2; D: -; J: TRBJ2-5; DNA: TGTGCCAGCAGCTCTTTCCGGGACATTGAGACCCAGTACTTC; CDR3: CASSSFRDIETQYF
size: -; V: TRBV7-9; D: -; J: TRBJ2-7; DNA: TGTGCCAGCAGCTCGGCGGAGTCCTACGAGCAGTACTTC; CDR3: CASSSAESYEQYF
size: once; V: TRBV28; D: -; J: TRBJ2-2; DNA: TGTGCCAGCAGTTTAGTGTCTCCCGGAAACACCGGGGAGCTGTTTTTT; CDR3: CASSLVSPGNTGELFF
size: -; V: TRBV4-3; D: TRBD1; J: TRBJ2-7; DNA: TGCGCCAGCAGCCTTTACTCGACAGGGGGCTACGAGCAGTACTTC; CDR3: CASSLYSTGGYEQYF
size: once; V: TRBV27; D: -; J: TRBJ1-3; DNA: TGTGCCAGCAGAGCCTCTTACGTACGCAGGGGTGAGGTCTCTGGAAACACCATATATTTT; CDR3: CASRASYVRRGEVSGNTIYF
size: -; V: TRBV4-2; D: TRBD2; J: TRBJ2-2; DNA: TGTGCCAGCAGCCAAGAAGGAGCGGGAGACGCCTCCGGGGAGCTGTTTTTT; CDR3: CASSQEGAGDASGELFF
size: -; V: TRBV15; D: TRBD2; J: TRBJ2-3; DNA: TGTGCCACCAGGGGACTAGCTGCAGATACGCAGTATTTT; CDR3: CATRGLAADTQYF
size: -; V: TRBV9; D: -; J: TRBJ1-1; DNA: TGTGCCAGCAGCGAAGGAGGGGGCACTGAAGCTTTCTTT; CDR3: CASSEGGGTEAFF
size: -; V: TRBV27; D: -; J: TRBJ2-7; DNA: TGTGCCAGCAACCGCGGAGGGAGTGTCTACGAGCAGTACTTC; CDR3: CASNRGGSVYEQYF
size: -; V: TRBV7-6; D: TRBD2; J: TRBJ2-1; DNA: TGTGCCAGCAGCTTAGGTTGGACTAGCGAAATGAATGAGCAGTTCTTC; CDR3: CASSLGWTSEMNEQFF
size: -; V: TRBV30; D: TRBD2; J: TRBJ2-7; DNA: TGTGCCTGGAGCTGGGGAGCGGGACCCTACGAGCAGTACTTC; CDR3: CAWSWGAGPYEQYF
size: -; V: TRBV28; D: TRBD1; J: TRBJ2-7; DNA: TGTGCCAGCAGTTCAATATTAATGGACAGGGGAGTCAGCTCCTACGAGCAGTACTTC; CDR3: CASSSILMDRGVSSYEQYF
size: -; V: TRBV6-6; D: TRBD2; J: TRBJ2-1; DNA: TGTGCCAGCAGTTCCGACTTAGCGGGAGCCTACAATGAGCAGTTCTTC; CDR3: CASSSDLAGAYNEQFF
size: -; V: TRBV7-9; D: -; J: TRBJ2-7; DNA: TGTGCCAGCAGCTTATACGCAGGGGACGAGCAGTACTTC; CDR3: CASSLYAGDEQYF
size: -; V: TRBV7-9; D: -; J: TRBJ2-1; DNA: TGTGCCAGCAGCCCCGGGGGACAGACATACAATGAGCAGTTCTTC; CDR3: CASSPGGQTYNEQFF
size: few; V: TRBV11-2; D: -; J: TRBJ2-7; DNA: TGTGCCAGCAGCTTGGGACTGGGGCAGTACTTC; CDR3: CASSLGLGQYF
size: -; V: TRBV21-1; D: -; J: TRBJ2-5; DNA: TGTGCCAGCAGCCCCCAACGCAGGGGGACCGGGACCCAGTACTTC; CDR3: CASSPQRRGTGTQYF
size: -; V: TRBV5-6; D: -; J: TRBJ2-2; DNA: TGTGCCAGCAGCTTGGAGGGAACGGTGGAGCTGTTTTTT; CDR3: CASSLEGTVELFF
size: -; V: TRBV5-5; D: -; J: TRBJ2-7; DNA: TGTGCCAGCATGGGGTACACCTACGAGCAGTACTTC; CDR3: CASMGYTYEQYF
size: -; V: TRBV6-1; D: TRBD1; J: TRBJ1-2; DNA: TGTGCCAGCAGTGTGTACCGGGACAGGGATGGCTACACCTTC; CDR3: CASSVYRDRDGYTF
size: -; V: TRBV5-4; D: -; J: TRBJ2-7; DNA: TGTGCCAGCAGCCCTCCAGGGGGGGGTCGGTCGGGCGAGCAGTACTTC; CDR3: CASSPPGGGRSGEQYF
size: -; V: TRBV6-6; D: -; J: TRBJ2-1; DNA: TGTGCCAGCAGTGAGCTAGCTAGCTCCTACAATGAGCAGTTCTTC; CDR3: CASSELASSYNEQFF
size: -; V: TRBV2; D: -; J: TRBJ2-2; DNA: TGTGCCAGCAGGAGACACCTGAACACCGGGGAGCTGTTTTTT; CDR3: CASRRHLNTGELFF
size: -; V: TRBV9; D: -; J: TRBJ1-2; DNA: TGTGCCAGCAGCGTAGGAACAGCTAATGGCTACACCTTC; CDR3: CASSVGTANGYTF
size: once; V: TRBV7-9; D: -; J: TRBJ2-7; DNA: TGTGCCAGCAGCTTAGGAATTATCACAGAGCAGTACTTC; CDR3: CASSLGIITEQYF
size: -; V: TRBV27; D: -; J: TRBJ1-1; DNA: TGTGCCAGCAGTTTATCCGCCCAGGGATACACTGAAGCTTTCTTT; CDR3: CASSLSAQGYTEAFF
size: -; V: TRBV15; D: TRBD2; J: TRBJ2-7; DNA: TGTGCCACCAGGACCGGGACTAGCGGGACACAGAGCTCCTACGAGCAGTACTTC; CDR3: CATRTGTSGTQSSYEQYF
size: -; V: TRBV2; D: TRBD1; J: TRBJ2-1; DNA: TGTGCCAGCCCCGGGACAGGGGCGACCAATGAGCAGTTCTTC; CDR3: CASPGTGATNEQFF
size: -; V: TRBV11-2; D: -; J: TRBJ2-3; DNA: TGTGCCAGCAGCTCCCTAGAGGTGCACCCTCGTTATAGCACAGATACGCAGTATTTT; CDR3: CASSSLEVHPRYSTDTQYF
size: -; V: TRBV10-3; D: -; J: TRBJ2-2; DNA: TGTGCCATCAACAACGACGGCACCGGGGAGCTGTTTTTT; CDR3: CAINNDGTGELFF